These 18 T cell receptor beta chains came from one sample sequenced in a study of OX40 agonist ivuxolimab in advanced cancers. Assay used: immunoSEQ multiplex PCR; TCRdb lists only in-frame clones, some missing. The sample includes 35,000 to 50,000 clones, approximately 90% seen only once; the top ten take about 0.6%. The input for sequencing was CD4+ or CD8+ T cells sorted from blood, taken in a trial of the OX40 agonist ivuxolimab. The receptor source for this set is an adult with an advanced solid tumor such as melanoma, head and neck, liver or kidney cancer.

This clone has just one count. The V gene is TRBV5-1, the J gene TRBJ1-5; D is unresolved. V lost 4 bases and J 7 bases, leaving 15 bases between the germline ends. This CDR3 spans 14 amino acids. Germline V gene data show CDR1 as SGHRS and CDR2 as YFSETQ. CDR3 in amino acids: CASSPTNPSQPQHF. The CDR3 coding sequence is TGCGCCAGCAGCCCGACCAATCCGAGCCAGCCCCAGCATTTT. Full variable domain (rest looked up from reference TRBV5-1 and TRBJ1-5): KAGVTQTPRYLIKTRGQQVTLSCSPISGHRSVSWYQQTPGQGLQFLFEYFSETQRNKGNFPGRFSGRQFSNSRSEMNVSTLELGDSALYLCASSPTNPSQPQHFGDGTRLSIL.

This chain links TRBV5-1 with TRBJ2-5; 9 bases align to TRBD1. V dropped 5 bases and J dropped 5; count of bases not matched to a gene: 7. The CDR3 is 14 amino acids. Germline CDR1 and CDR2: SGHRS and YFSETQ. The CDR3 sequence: CASRRGQGLETQYF. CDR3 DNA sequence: TGCGCCAGCAGACGGGGACAGGGTTTGGAGACCCAGTACTTC. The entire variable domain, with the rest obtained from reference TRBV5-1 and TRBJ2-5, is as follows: KAGVTQTPRYLIKTRGQQVTLSCSPISGHRSVSWYQQTPGQGLQFLFEYFSETQRNKGNFPGRFSGRQFSNSRSEMNVSTLELGDSALYLCASRRGQGLETQYFGPGTRLLVL.

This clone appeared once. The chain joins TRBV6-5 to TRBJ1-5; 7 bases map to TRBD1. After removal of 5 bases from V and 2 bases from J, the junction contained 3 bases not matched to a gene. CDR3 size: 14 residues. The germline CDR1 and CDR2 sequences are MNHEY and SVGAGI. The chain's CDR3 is CASSPTGGNQPQHF. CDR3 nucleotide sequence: TGTGCCAGCAGTCCCACAGGGGGCAATCAGCCCCAGCATTTT.

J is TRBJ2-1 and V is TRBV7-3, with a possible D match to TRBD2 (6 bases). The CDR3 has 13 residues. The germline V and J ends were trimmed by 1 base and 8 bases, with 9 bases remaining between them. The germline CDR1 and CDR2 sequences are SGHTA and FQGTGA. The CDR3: CASSLSGTDEQFF. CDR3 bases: TGTGCCAGCAGCTTAAGCGGGACCGATGAGCAGTTCTTC.

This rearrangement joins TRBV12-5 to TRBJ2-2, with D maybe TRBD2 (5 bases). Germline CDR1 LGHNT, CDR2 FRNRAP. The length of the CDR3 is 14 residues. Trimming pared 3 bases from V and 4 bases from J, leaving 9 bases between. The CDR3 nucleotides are TGTGCTAGTGGTTTCGGGGTTCCCACCGGGGAGCTGTTTTTT. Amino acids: CASGFGVPTGELFF.

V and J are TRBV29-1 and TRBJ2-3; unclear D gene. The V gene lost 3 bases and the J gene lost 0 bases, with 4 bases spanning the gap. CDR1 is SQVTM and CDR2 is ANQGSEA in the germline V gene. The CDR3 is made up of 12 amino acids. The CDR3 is CSVETSTDTQYF. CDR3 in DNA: TGCAGCGTTGAGACTAGCACAGATACGCAGTATTTT.

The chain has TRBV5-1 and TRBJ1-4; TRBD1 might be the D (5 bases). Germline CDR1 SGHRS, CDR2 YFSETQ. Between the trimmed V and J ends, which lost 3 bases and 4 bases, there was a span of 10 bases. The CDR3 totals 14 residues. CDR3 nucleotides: TGCGCCAGCAGCTCAAGGGGTAATAATGAAAAACTGTTTTTT. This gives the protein CASSSRGNNEKLFF.

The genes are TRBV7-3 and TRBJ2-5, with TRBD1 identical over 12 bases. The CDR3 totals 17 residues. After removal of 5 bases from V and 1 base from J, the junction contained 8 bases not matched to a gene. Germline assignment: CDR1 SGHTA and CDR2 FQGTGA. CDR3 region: CASSTGTGGRIQETQYF. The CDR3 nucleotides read TGTGCCAGCAGCACCGGGACAGGGGGCCGAATCCAAGAGACCCAGTACTTC. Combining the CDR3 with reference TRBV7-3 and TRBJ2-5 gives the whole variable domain GAGVSQTPSNKVTEKGKYVELRCDPISGHTALYWYRQSLGQGPEFLIYFQGTGAADDSGLPNDRFFAVRPEGSVSTLKIQRTERGDSAVYLCASSTGTGGRIQETQYFGPGTRLLVL.

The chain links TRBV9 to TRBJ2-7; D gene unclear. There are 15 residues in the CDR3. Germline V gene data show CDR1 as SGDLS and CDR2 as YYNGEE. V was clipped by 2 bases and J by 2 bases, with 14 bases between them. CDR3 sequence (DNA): TGTGCCAGCAGCGTCGGCCTGCGCCACCCCTACGAGCAGTACTTC. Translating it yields CASSVGLRHPYEQYF.

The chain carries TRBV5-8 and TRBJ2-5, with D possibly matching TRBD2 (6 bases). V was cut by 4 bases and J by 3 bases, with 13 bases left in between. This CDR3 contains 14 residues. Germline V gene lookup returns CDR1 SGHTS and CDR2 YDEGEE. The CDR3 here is CASSPPGLKETQYF. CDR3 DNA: TGTGCCAGCAGCCCCCCGGGACTGAAAGAGACCCAGTACTTC.

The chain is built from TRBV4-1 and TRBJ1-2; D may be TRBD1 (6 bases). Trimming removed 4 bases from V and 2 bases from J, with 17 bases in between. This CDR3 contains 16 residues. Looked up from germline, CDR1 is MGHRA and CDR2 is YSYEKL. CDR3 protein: CASSLARGGSNYGYTF. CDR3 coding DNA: TGCGCCAGCAGCCTGGCCAGGGGCGGCTCCAACTATGGCTACACCTTC.

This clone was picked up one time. As DNA, the CDR3 is TGTGCCAGCAGCTTCAATCGACAGGGCCATTTGTACTTC. This sequence encodes CASSFNRQGHLYF. V gene TRBV7-6 combines with J gene TRBJ2-7; 7 bases fit TRBD1. Germline lookup yields CDR1 SGHVS and CDR2 FNYEAQ. J lost 12 bases, V lost 3 bases, and 11 bases had no gene match. This CDR3 has 13 amino acids.

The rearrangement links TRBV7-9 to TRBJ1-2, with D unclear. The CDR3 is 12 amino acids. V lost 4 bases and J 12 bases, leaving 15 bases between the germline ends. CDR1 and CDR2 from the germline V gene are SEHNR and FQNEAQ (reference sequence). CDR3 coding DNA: TGTGCCAGCAGCTCCCATGCCTCCGGGAACACCTTC. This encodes CASSSHASGNTF.

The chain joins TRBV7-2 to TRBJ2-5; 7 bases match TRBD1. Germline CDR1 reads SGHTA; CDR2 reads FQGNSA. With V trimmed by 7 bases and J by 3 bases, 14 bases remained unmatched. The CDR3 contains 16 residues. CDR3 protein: CASTPTTGWGEETQYF. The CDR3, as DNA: TGTGCCAGCACTCCGACGACAGGGTGGGGAGAAGAGACCCAGTACTTC.

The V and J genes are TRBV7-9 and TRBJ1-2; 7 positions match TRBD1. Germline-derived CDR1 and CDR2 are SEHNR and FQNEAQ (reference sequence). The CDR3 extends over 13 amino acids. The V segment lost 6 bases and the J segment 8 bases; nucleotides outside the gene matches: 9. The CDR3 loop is CASSSTGVVGYTF. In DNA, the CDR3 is TGTGCCAGCAGTTCTACAGGGGTCGTGGGCTACACCTTC.

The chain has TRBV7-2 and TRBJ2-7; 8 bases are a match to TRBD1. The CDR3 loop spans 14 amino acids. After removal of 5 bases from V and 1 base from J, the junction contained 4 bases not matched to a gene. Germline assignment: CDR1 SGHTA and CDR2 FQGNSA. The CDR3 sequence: CASSPGQESYEQYF. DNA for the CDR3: TGTGCCAGCAGCCCGGGACAGGAATCCTACGAGCAGTACTTC. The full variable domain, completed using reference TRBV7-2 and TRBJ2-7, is GAGVSQSPSNKVTEKGKDVELRCDPISGHTALYWYRQSLGQGLEFLIYFQGNSAPDKSGLPSDRFSAERTGGSVSTLTIQRTQQEDSAVYLCASSPGQESYEQYFGPGTRLTVT.

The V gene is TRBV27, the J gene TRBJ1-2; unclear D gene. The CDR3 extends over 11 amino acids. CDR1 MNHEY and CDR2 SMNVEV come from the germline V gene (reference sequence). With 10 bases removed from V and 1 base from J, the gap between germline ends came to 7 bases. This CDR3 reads CATQSNYGYTF. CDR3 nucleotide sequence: TGTGCCACACAGAGTAACTATGGCTACACCTTC.

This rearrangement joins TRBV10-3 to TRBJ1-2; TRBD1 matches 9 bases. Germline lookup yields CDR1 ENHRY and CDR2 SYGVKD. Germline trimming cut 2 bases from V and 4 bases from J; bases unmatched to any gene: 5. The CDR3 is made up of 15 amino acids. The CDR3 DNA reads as TGTGCCATCAGTGAGGGGGACAGGGTGAGCTATGGCTACACCTTC. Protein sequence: CAISEGDRVSYGYTF.